This entry lists 27 T cell receptor beta chains sequenced from one sample in a study of cytomegalovirus exposure and HLA in healthy donors. A multiplex PCR was run with 60 Vbeta primers and 13 Jbeta primers. Clones were sequenced by immunoSEQ multiplex PCR, and TCRdb holds only the in-frame ones, with some missing. The table records fewer than 200,000 clones, roughly 76% of them present only once. Specimen: PBMCs. The receptor source for this set is a young woman in good health and CMV-seropositive.

V usage is TRBV28 and J usage is TRBJ2-7; 14 bases align to TRBD2. There are 17 residues in the CDR3. Germline CDR1 is MDHEN and CDR2 is SYDVKM. J was trimmed by 6 bases and V by 5 bases; bases with no gene match: 12. Here the CDR3 DNA reads TGTGCCAGCAGTCCCTGGACTAGCGGGGGGCCCATATCCGAGCAGTACTTC. It specifies CASSPWTSGGPISEQYF.

This clone is classed as medium-sized. The identical CDR3 is also encoded by other nucleotide sequences in the sample. The V and J genes are TRBV9 and TRBJ1-3; no clear D gene. This CDR3 is 15 amino acids long. With 0 bases removed from V and 0 bases from J, the gap between germline ends came to 7 bases. Germline V gives CDR1 SGDLS, CDR2 YYNGEE. The CDR3 DNA sequence: TGTGCCAGCAGCGTAGCGGTGAGCTCTGGAAACACCATATATTTT. Translating it yields CASSVAVSSGNTIYF.

This chain uses TRBV19 with TRBJ1-3, with a possible D match to TRBD1 (5 bases). The CDR3 is 15 amino acids. V lost 8 bases, J lost 0 bases, and 14 bases lay in between. CDR1 and CDR2 from the germline V gene are LNHDA and SQIVND (reference sequence). The CDR3 DNA is TGTGCCAGTCGGAGTGGAGGGGACTCTGGAAACACCATATATTTT. It translates to CASRSGGDSGNTIYF. The full variable domain, in which reference TRBV19 and TRBJ1-3 provide the parts outside the CDR3, is DGGITQSPKYLFRKEGQNVTLSCEQNLNHDAMYWYRQDPGQGLRLIYYSQIVNDFQKGDIAEGYSVSREKKESFPLTVTSAQKNPTAFYLCASRSGGDSGNTIYFGEGSWLTVV.

The chain uses TRBV7-6 and TRBJ2-7, with 9 bases lining up with TRBD1. The V segment lost 5 bases and the J segment 1 base; nucleotides outside the gene matches: 9. There are 16 residues in the CDR3. The germline V gene encodes CDR1 SGHVS and CDR2 FNYEAQ. The CDR3 bases are TGTGCCAGCAGCCCCCGCCCGGGACAGGGATCCTACGAGCAGTACTTC. This sequence encodes CASSPRPGQGSYEQYF.

The rearrangement links TRBV5-4 to TRBJ2-7, with 8 bases that match TRBD2. Germline CDR1 SGHNT, CDR2 YYREEE (reference sequence). The CDR3 has 15 amino acids. After removal of 0 bases from V and 0 bases from J, the junction contained 2 bases not matched to a gene. Written as DNA, the CDR3 is TGTGCCAGCAGCTTGGGTAGCGGGGCCTCCTACGAGCAGTACTTC. Its translation is CASSLGSGASYEQYF.

The rearrangement joins TRBV5-6 to TRBJ2-7; possibly TRBD1 for D (6 bases). The ends were cut back, 2 bases at V and 6 bases at J, with 15 bases in the middle. This CDR3 has 14 amino acids. The germline gives CDR1 SGHDT, CDR2 YYEEEE. Here the CDR3 reads CASSFVQGKGEQYF. DNA for the CDR3: TGTGCCAGCAGCTTTGTACAGGGAAAAGGCGAGCAGTACTTC.

The chain couples TRBV7-2 to TRBJ1-6, with 7 bases fitting TRBD1. The V gene's germline CDR1 is SGHTA and CDR2 FQGNSA. Trimming cost V 8 bases and J 7 bases; bases outside gene matches: 11. The CDR3 consists of 15 residues. The CDR3 loop reads CASGYPDRANSPLHF. CDR3 DNA: TGTGCCAGCGGATATCCCGACAGGGCGAATTCACCCCTCCACTTT.

This rearrangement joins TRBV7-2 to TRBJ2-3, with D possibly being TRBD2 (6 bases). V was clipped by 5 bases and J by 2 bases, with 14 bases between them. CDR1 and CDR2 from the germline V gene are SGHTA and FQGNSA. The CDR3 totals 15 residues. CDR3: CASSPLALFTDTQYF. In DNA, the CDR3 is TGTGCCAGCAGCCCACTAGCCCTCTTCACAGATACGCAGTATTTT.

This sequence joins TRBV6-5 and TRBJ1-1; maybe TRBD1 (5 bases). The CDR3 has 12 amino acids. The ends were cut back, 6 bases at V and 6 bases at J, with 11 bases in the middle. CDR1 is MNHEY and CDR2 is SVGAGI in the germline V gene. The CDR3 region is CASSRGAAEAFF. As DNA, the CDR3 is TGTGCCAGCAGCCGCGGGGCGGCTGAAGCTTTCTTT.

The chain employs TRBV28 and TRBJ2-6; D may be TRBD1 (5 bases). Trimming removed 4 bases from V and 2 bases from J, with 9 bases in between. This CDR3 spans 15 amino acids. Per germline, CDR1 MDHEN and CDR2 SYDVKM. The CDR3 region has the DNA TGTGCCAGCAGTTCCAGGGTAACTGGGGCCAACGTCCTGACTTTC. Residues: CASSSRVTGANVLTF.

The CDR3 is CASSLGGQGLYTEAFF. CDR3 DNA: TGTGCCAGCAGCTTAGGGGGACAGGGACTGTACACTGAAGCTTTCTTT. The chain recombines TRBV7-6 with TRBJ1-1, with 9 bases lining up with TRBD1. With 1 base clipped from V and 3 bases from J, the junction kept 6 bases outside the gene matches. The germline V gene has CDR1 SGHVS and CDR2 FNYEAQ. The CDR3 contains 16 residues. Filled out from reference TRBV7-6 and TRBJ1-1, the complete variable domain reads GAGVSQSPRYKVTKRGQDVALRCDPISGHVSLYWYRQALGQGPEFLTYFNYEAQQDKSGLPNDRFSAERPEGSISTLTIQRTEQRDSAMYRCASSLGGQGLYTEAFFGQGTRLTVV.

The V call is TRBV9, the J call TRBJ1-2; D is perhaps TRBD1 (6 bases). CDR3 size: 16 residues. Germline CDR1 reads SGDLS; CDR2 reads YYNGEE. V was pared by 0 bases and J by 4 bases, with 16 bases between. The CDR3, as DNA: TGTGCCAGCAGCGTAGGCGGGGGCAGGGGCATCTATGGCTACACCTTC. Translating it yields CASSVGGGRGIYGYTF.

This clone was recorded once. An end of the junction differs from the germline gene, which may be a read error. V is TRBV30 and J is TRBJ1-2; 7 bases fit TRBD1. Per germline, CDR1 GTSNPN and CDR2 SVGIG (reference sequence). The CDR3 runs to 14 residues. CDR3 amino acids: CTWSWGQPRNGYTF. DNA of the CDR3: TGTACCTGGAGTTGGGGACAGCCCAGGAATGGCTACACCTTC. Filled out from reference TRBV30 and TRBJ1-2, the complete variable domain reads SQTIHQWPATLVQPVGSPLSLECTVEGTSNPNLYWYRQAAGRGLQLLFYSVGIGQISSEVPQNLSASRPQDRQFILSSKKLLLSDSGFYLCTWSWGQPRNGYTFGSGTRLTVV.

The chain carries TRBV19 and TRBJ2-7; 10 bases agree with TRBD1. Germline V gives CDR1 LNHDA, CDR2 SQIVND (reference sequence). This CDR3 contains 15 residues. The V segment lost 5 bases and the J segment 3 bases; nucleotides outside the gene matches: 7. The CDR3 bases are TGTGCCAGTAGTTCAAAGACAGGGGGCATCTACGAGCAGTACTTC. Translated, it gives CASSSKTGGIYEQYF.

The chain is built from TRBV19 and TRBJ2-7, with D tentatively TRBD2 (5 bases). V lost 4 bases and J lost 2, with 15 bases in between. CDR3 length equals 15 residues. CDR1 is LNHDA, CDR2 SQIVND, per germline (reference sequence). CDR3 nucleotide sequence: TGTGCCAGTAGTAAGAGCCTGACTACAACCTACGAGCAGTACTTC. This codes for CASSKSLTTTYEQYF.

The rearrangement joins TRBV7-8 to TRBJ2-1, with D tentatively TRBD2 (6 bases). Trimming pared 3 bases from V and 2 bases from J, leaving 11 bases between. Germline V CDR1 and CDR2: SGHVS, FQNEAQ. This CDR3 has 15 residues. The CDR3 coding sequence is TGTGCCAGCAGCTTTCTAGCGTTGCCCTACAATGAGCAGTTCTTC. The encoded protein is CASSFLALPYNEQFF.

The chain couples TRBV5-5 to TRBJ2-1; D is perhaps TRBD1 (5 bases). Trimming pared 2 bases from V and 3 bases from J, leaving 18 bases between. Germline-derived CDR1 and CDR2 are SGHKS and YYEKEE (reference sequence). The CDR3 is 17 residues long. CDR3 amino acids: CASSLTRTGELYNEQFF. In DNA, the CDR3 is TGTGCCAGCAGCTTAACCCGTACAGGCGAACTCTACAATGAGCAGTTCTTC.

J is TRBJ2-5 and V is TRBV6-6; D remains ambiguous. This CDR3 comprises 14 residues. V was pared by 2 bases and J by 5 bases, with 12 bases between. Looked up from germline, CDR1 is MNHNY and CDR2 is SVGAGI (reference sequence). The CDR3 DNA reads as TGTGCCAGCAGTTACGTAGTAGCCGGGGAGACCCAGTACTTC. Translating it yields CASSYVVAGETQYF.

This rearrangement joins TRBV27 to TRBJ2-3, with 8 bases matching TRBD2. The CDR3 runs 15 residues. Germline V lookup: CDR1 MNHEY, CDR2 SMNVEV (reference sequence). V dropped 4 bases and J dropped 3; count of bases not matched to a gene: 6. CDR3 amino acids: CASSSGGASTDTQYF. Written as DNA, the CDR3 is TGTGCCAGCAGTTCCGGGGGGGCCTCGACAGATACGCAGTATTTT.

A few counts support this clone. The genes are TRBV9 and TRBJ1-1, with unresolved D. Germline V lookup: CDR1 SGDLS, CDR2 YYNGEE. V lost 0 bases, J lost 0 bases, and 6 bases lay in between. This CDR3 contains 14 residues. The CDR3 region is CASSVDEMNTEAFF. CDR3 coding DNA: TGTGCCAGCAGCGTAGACGAGATGAACACTGAAGCTTTCTTT.

The count of this clone is one. The J gene is TRBJ2-5, the V gene TRBV7-3, with 9 nucleotides matching TRBD1. The CDR3 runs to 15 residues. The V segment lost 4 bases and the J segment 5 bases; nucleotides outside the gene matches: 8. Germline values: CDR1 SGHTA, CDR2 FQGTGA. For the CDR3, the DNA is TGTGCCAGCAGCTCCGGACAGGGGTTAGGGGAGACCCAGTACTTC. It translates to CASSSGQGLGETQYF.

The CDR3 DNA sequence: TGCAGCGTTGCAACCGGGACAGGGAGAGATCAGCCCCAGCATTTT. Amino acid sequence: CSVATGTGRDQPQHF. This sequence joins TRBV29-1 and TRBJ1-5; TRBD1 matches 9 bases. From germline, CDR1 is SQVTM and CDR2 ANQGSEA. The CDR3 is made up of 15 amino acids. V was clipped by 4 bases and J by 5 bases; unmatched bases: 9.

V gene TRBV10-3 combines with J gene TRBJ1-4, with 8 bases matching TRBD1. The V gene end was trimmed by 2 bases and the J gene end by 6 bases; junction bases not matched to a gene: 5. CDR1 is ENHRY and CDR2 is SYGVKD in the germline V gene. The CDR3 sequence is 15 residues long. The CDR3 region has the DNA TGTGCCATCAGTGAGCCCGGACAGGGAGATGAAAAACTGTTTTTT. Protein sequence: CAISEPGQGDEKLFF.

The chain links TRBV4-1 to TRBJ1-4, with 7 nucleotides matching TRBD1. With 6 bases clipped from V and 8 bases from J, the junction kept 6 bases outside the gene matches. This CDR3 is 13 amino acids long. Germline CDR1 is MGHRA and CDR2 is YSYEKL. The CDR3 DNA follows: TGCGCCAGCAGACGACAGGGAGACGAAAAACTGTTTTTT. Translation: CASRRQGDEKLFF.

This clone was observed a single time. The rearrangement links TRBV12-5 to TRBJ2-3, with 7 bases aligning to TRBD2. Germline V gene data show CDR1 as LGHNT and CDR2 as FRNRAP. V gave up 6 bases and J gave up 3 bases; unmatched junction bases: 12. The CDR3 has 16 residues. CDR3 sequence: CASGSGRVSGTDTQYF. The CDR3 DNA reads as TGTGCTAGTGGATCAGGGAGGGTTTCCGGAACAGATACGCAGTATTTT.

The rearrangement uses TRBV6-5 and TRBJ1-1; D unclear. Between the trimmed V and J ends, which lost 4 bases and 10 bases, there was a span of 16 bases. Germline-derived CDR1 and CDR2 are MNHEY and SVGAGI. The CDR3 is 13 amino acids. The CDR3 sequence is CASSSEGRVGAFF. The DNA of the CDR3 is TGTGCCAGCAGTTCCGAGGGAAGGGTTGGAGCTTTCTTT.

The chain has TRBV6-1 and TRBJ1-3; 9 bases align to TRBD1. The CDR3 length is 17 residues. Losses at the gene ends were 6 bases for V and 4 bases for J; bases not matched to a gene: 13. Per germline, CDR1 MNHNS and CDR2 SASEGT. The CDR3 sequence is CASSELAGTGKGNTIYF. The DNA of the CDR3 is TGTGCCAGCAGCGAATTGGCCGGGACAGGGAAAGGAAACACCATATATTTT.